These 21 T cell receptor beta chains were all obtained from the same sample, sequenced in a study of blood T cell repertoires in COVID-19. The table came from immunoSEQ multiplex PCR; TCRdb's copy has only in-frame clones and leaves some out. The sample yields about 250,000 clones, 70% to 90% seen once. Input material: PBMCs or T cells enriched from blood (not recorded which). The receptors originated from a woman aged 50 to 60 who had been exposed to COVID-19.

This chain links TRBV27 with TRBJ2-1; 9 positions agree with TRBD1. The length of the CDR3 is 15 residues. V shed 6 bases, J shed 2 bases, and the junction held 5 bases outside the gene matches. The germline gives CDR1 MNHEY, CDR2 SMNVEV (reference sequence). The DNA of the CDR3 is TGTGCCAGCAGCCGGGACAGGGCGGCCTACAATGAGCAGTTCTTC. This codes for CASSRDRAAYNEQFF.

The rearrangement links TRBV9 to TRBJ2-7, with D hard to call. Germline V CDR1 and CDR2: SGDLS, YYNGEE. The CDR3 spans 13 residues. V was cut by 3 bases and J by 7 bases, with 14 bases left in between. CDR3 coding DNA: TGTGCCAGCAGCGCAACCCACGTGGAGGAGCAGTACTTC. It codes for CASSATHVEEQYF. Using reference TRBV9 and TRBJ2-7 for the parts outside the CDR3, the full variable domain is DSGVTQTPKHLITATGQRVTLRCSPRSGDLSVYWYQQSLDQGLQFLIQYYNGEERAKGNILERFSAQQFPDLHSELNLSSLELGDSALYFCASSATHVEEQYFGPGTRLTVT.

The chain employs TRBV2 and TRBJ2-1, with D hard to call. Germline V gene data show CDR1 as SNHLY and CDR2 as FYNNEI. The CDR3 loop spans 12 amino acids. Trimming took 5 bases from V and 8 from J, leaving 10 bases between them. The CDR3 sequence: CASSPHTHEQFF. The CDR3 region has the DNA TGTGCCAGCAGTCCACACACCCATGAGCAGTTCTTC.

The CDR3 loop reads CASSEFGTVTEAFF. The CDR3 nucleotides are TGCGCCAGCAGTGAGTTCGGGACAGTTACTGAAGCTTTCTTT. The chain carries TRBV10-2 and TRBJ1-1; 7 bases align to TRBD1. The CDR3 loop spans 14 amino acids. The ends lost 1 base at V and 5 bases at J; junction bases unmatched: 4. CDR1 and CDR2 (germline): WSHSY, SAAADI.

The rearrangement links TRBV14 to TRBJ1-2; 7 positions match TRBD1. The CDR3 is made up of 15 amino acids. Trimming cost V 4 bases and J 1 base; bases outside gene matches: 6. Germline CDR1 and CDR2: SGHDN and FVKESK. This CDR3 reads CASSRYQGDNYGYTF. The CDR3 nucleotides read TGTGCCAGCAGCCGTTACCAGGGGGATAACTATGGCTACACCTTC. The full variable domain, rest sourced from reference TRBV14 and TRBJ1-2, is EAGVTQFPSHSVIEKGQTVTLRCDPISGHDNLYWYRRVMGKEIKFLLHFVKESKQDESGMPNNRFLAERTGGTYSTLKVQPAELEDSGVYFCASSRYQGDNYGYTFGSGTRLTVV.

V is TRBV12-3 or TRBV12-4 and J is TRBJ1-1; no reliable D call. The germline V and J ends were trimmed by 1 base and 10 bases, with 13 bases remaining between them. The CDR3 totals 13 residues. The CDR3 region has the DNA TGTGCCAGCAGTTTAGGGTCAGTGTCTGGAGCTTTCTTT. Protein product: CASSLGSVSGAFF.

Comments on this clone: Other DNA sequences of this sample code for an identical CDR3. The chain combines TRBV6-6 with TRBJ2-2, with TRBD1 identical over 8 bases. The V gene's germline CDR1 is MNHNY and CDR2 SVGAGI (reference sequence). This CDR3 region has 13 residues. V gave up 8 bases and J gave up 4 bases; unmatched junction bases: 3. The CDR3 region is CASGQGGTGELFF. The CDR3 coding sequence is TGTGCCAGCGGACAGGGCGGCACCGGGGAGCTGTTTTTT.

The chain joins TRBV5-1 to TRBJ1-1; tentatively, D is TRBD1 (6 bases). This CDR3 is 14 amino acids long. Germline lookup yields CDR1 SGHRS and CDR2 YFSETQ. Between the trimmed V and J ends, which lost 3 bases and 1 base, there was a span of 10 bases. CDR3 in DNA: TGCGCCAGCAGCTCCAAACAGGGGAACACTGAAGCTTTCTTT. Translation: CASSSKQGNTEAFF.

This chain connects TRBV4-3 to TRBJ1-2; the match to TRBD1 covers 12 bases. The CDR3 consists of 18 residues. Germline V gives CDR1 LGHNA, CDR2 YSLEER. Trimming at V came to 1 base and at J to 4 bases, leaving 10 bases not matched to a gene. The CDR3 protein is CASSQVRGTGGYGYGYTF. DNA for the CDR3: TGCGCCAGCAGCCAAGTAAGGGGGACAGGGGGCTATGGCTATGGCTACACCTTC.

The chain carries TRBV7-9 and TRBJ1-1; a possible D gene is TRBD1 (5 bases). V gave up 1 base and J gave up 1 base, with 10 bases separating them. Germline CDR1 is SEHNR and CDR2 is FQNEAQ (reference sequence). There are 15 residues in the CDR3. The CDR3 loop is CASSLGRGPNTEAFF. The CDR3 DNA follows: TGTGCCAGCAGCTTAGGGAGGGGCCCGAACACTGAAGCTTTCTTT.

The chain links TRBV30 to TRBJ2-4; 8 bases map to TRBD2. Germline assignment: CDR1 GTSNPN and CDR2 SVGIG (reference sequence). Trimming took 2 bases from V and 3 from J; bases not matched to a gene: 9. This CDR3 is 16 amino acids long. CDR3 nucleotide sequence: TGTGCCTGGAGTCCCGGGGGGGGGTTAGGCAAAAACATTCAGTACTTC. Protein product: CAWSPGGGLGKNIQYF.

This chain joins TRBV5-5 and TRBJ2-2, with 14 bases that match TRBD2. Germline CDR1 is SGHKS and CDR2 is YYEKEE (reference sequence). CDR3 length: 18 residues. Losses at the gene ends were 4 bases for V and 6 bases for J; bases not matched to a gene: 11. The DNA for the CDR3 is TGTGCCAGCAGCCCCCGGACTAGCGGGGGGAGAAGTGCCGGGGAGCTGTTTTTT. Residues: CASSPRTSGGRSAGELFF.

The chain links TRBV19 to TRBJ2-1; D might be TRBD1 (5 bases). Germline V gene sequence: CDR1 LNHDA, CDR2 SQIVND (reference sequence). V lost 3 bases and J 3 bases, leaving 12 bases between the germline ends. The CDR3 covers 15 residues. CDR3 region: CASSMGRVGYNEQFF. The CDR3 coding sequence is TGTGCCAGTAGTATGGGCAGGGTGGGCTACAATGAGCAGTTCTTC.

The chain employs TRBV28 and TRBJ2-7; 9 bases are shared with TRBD1. The V gene's germline CDR1 is MDHEN and CDR2 SYDVKM. The CDR3 length is 14 residues. With V trimmed by 8 bases and J by 5 bases, 10 bases remained unmatched. The CDR3 reads CASDDTGGLDEQYF. The CDR3 nucleotides are TGTGCCAGCGACGATACAGGGGGCCTGGACGAGCAGTACTTC.

The chain recombines TRBV12-3 or TRBV12-4 with TRBJ2-7; 7 bases line up with TRBD2. The CDR3 runs to 12 residues. V dropped 1 base and J dropped 11; count of bases not matched to a gene: 5. The DNA of the CDR3 is TGTGCCAGCAGTTTAGTTCCGGGGAGGGAGTACTTC. Translated: CASSLVPGREYF.

The chain combines TRBV6-6 with TRBJ1-6, with 8 bases fitting TRBD1. This CDR3 has 15 amino acids. Germline-derived CDR1 and CDR2 are MNHNY and SVGAGI (reference sequence). V lost 6 bases, J lost 7 bases, and 8 bases stayed unmatched. The CDR3 DNA is TGTGCCAGCAGCCTCCGACAGGGGAGGAATTCACCCCTCCACTTT. This encodes CASSLRQGRNSPLHF.

The chain has TRBV19 and TRBJ2-7; maybe TRBD1 (6 bases). Trimming stripped 6 bases from V and 5 bases from J, with 14 bases between. The CDR3 spans 13 residues. Germline-derived CDR1 and CDR2 are LNHDA and SQIVND (reference sequence). The CDR3 protein is CASSTDRHNEQYF. In nucleotides, the CDR3 is TGTGCCAGTAGCACCGACAGGCACAACGAGCAGTACTTC.

For this clone: Relative to the germline gene, one junction end is altered; a read error may explain this. V and J are TRBV5-5 and TRBJ1-2; D remains ambiguous. The CDR3 spans 13 residues. Germline loops: CDR1 SGHKS, CDR2 YYEKEE (reference sequence). The CDR3 loop is CASTLGGNYGYTF. The DNA of the CDR3 is TGTGCCAGCACCTTGGGAGGGAACTATGGCTACACCTTC.

This clone is a singleton in its sample. The chain combines TRBV9 with TRBJ2-1; a possible D gene is TRBD2 (6 bases). The CDR3 runs 15 residues. CDR1 SGDLS and CDR2 YYNGEE come from the germline V gene. V was shortened by 3 bases and J by 7 bases, with 17 bases between the two germline ends. CDR3 sequence (DNA): TGTGCCAGCAGCGGTTACGGGACTCTCCTTAATGAGCAGTTCTTC. This sequence encodes CASSGYGTLLNEQFF.

The chain is built from TRBV30 and TRBJ1-2; perhaps TRBD1 as D (5 bases). Germline values: CDR1 GTSNPN, CDR2 SVGIG (reference sequence). This CDR3 comprises 14 residues. Trimming left V 0 bases short and J 7 bases short, with 15 bases between. CDR3 nucleotide sequence: TGTGCCTGGAGTGTAAGTTCCCGGGGGACTGGCTACACCTTC. Residues: CAWSVSSRGTGYTF.

The chain recombines TRBV11-2 with TRBJ1-3; 7 nucleotides agree with TRBD1. Germline CDR1 reads SGHAT; CDR2 reads FQNNGV. The V gene end was trimmed by 4 bases and the J gene end by 0 bases; junction bases not matched to a gene: 6. The CDR3 totals 16 residues. Here the CDR3 DNA reads TGTGCCAGCAGCTCATACAGGGGTGGCTCTGGAAACACCATATATTTT. Translating gives CASSSYRGGSGNTIYF.